One sample yielded the 28 T cell receptor beta chains listed below, sequenced in a study of blood T cell repertoires in COVID-19. Repertoires were generated with immunoSEQ multiplex PCR, while TCRdb's copy carries only in-frame clones and drops some. Seen here are 75,000 to 95,000 clones, over 80% observed once, and the top ten hold roughly 3.2%. Material for sequencing was peripheral blood. The receptors were gathered from a man in his fifties or sixties with acute or convalescent COVID-19.

The chain carries TRBV7-2 and TRBJ2-3; no clear D gene. Germline V gives CDR1 SGHTA, CDR2 FQGNSA. There are 15 residues in the CDR3. The germline V and J ends were trimmed by 1 base and 0 bases, with 8 bases remaining between them. CDR3 amino acids: CASSLEPASTDTQYF. The DNA of the CDR3 is TGTGCCAGCAGCTTAGAGCCTGCTAGCACAGATACGCAGTATTTT.

The CDR3: CASSPTWTGFSYEQYF. In DNA, the CDR3 is TGTGCCAGCAGTCCTACCTGGACAGGGTTCTCCTACGAGCAGTACTTC. This chain uses TRBV28 with TRBJ2-7, with TRBD1 identical over 8 bases. Germline V CDR1 and CDR2: MDHEN, SYDVKM. The CDR3 loop spans 16 amino acids. The V and J ends lost 5 bases and 0 bases, in that order; junction bases with no gene match: 9.

This clone was seen only once. The chain carries TRBV7-2 and TRBJ2-5; D not resolved. Per germline, CDR1 SGHTA and CDR2 FQGNSA. V lost 6 bases and J lost 4, with 12 bases in between. The CDR3 length is 13 residues. The CDR3 loop reads CASRWRFGETQYF. CDR3 coding DNA: TGTGCCAGCAGATGGAGATTTGGAGAGACCCAGTACTTC.

The chain employs TRBV3-1 (or the pseudogene TRBV3-2) and TRBJ2-3; tentative D call: TRBD2 (6 bases). The CDR3 is 14 residues long. The V and J ends lost 2 bases and 5 bases respectively, with 11 bases between them. Germline CDR1 LGHDT, CDR2 YNNKEL (reference sequence). CDR3: CASSQIPGRDTQYF. CDR3 coding DNA: TGTGCCAGCAGCCAAATTCCCGGGAGAGATACGCAGTATTTT.

The chain combines TRBV12-5 with TRBJ2-7, with D possibly matching TRBD2 (5 bases). This CDR3 has 13 residues. V dropped 4 bases and J dropped 7 bases, with 14 bases sitting between them. Germline V CDR1 and CDR2: LGHNT, FRNRAP. The CDR3 is CASGSQNSGEQYF. CDR3 in DNA: TGTGCTAGTGGTTCACAAAACTCGGGGGAGCAGTACTTC.

The chain combines TRBV27 with TRBJ1-1, with a tentative D call TRBD1 (6 bases). There are 13 residues in the CDR3. Per germline, CDR1 MNHEY and CDR2 SMNVEV (reference sequence). Trimming took 6 bases from V and 6 from J, leaving 14 bases between them. The chain's CDR3 is CASSKQGFAEAFF. CDR3 sequence (DNA): TGTGCCAGCAGCAAACAGGGATTCGCTGAAGCTTTCTTT.

CDR3 coding DNA: TGTGCCAGCAGCTTTAGGAGACAAGAGACCCAGTACTTC. Translated: CASSFRRQETQYF. V usage is TRBV7-2 and J usage is TRBJ2-5; D not resolved. Germline V gene data show CDR1 as SGHTA and CDR2 as FQGNSA. This CDR3 comprises 13 residues. V was clipped by 3 bases and J by 2 bases, with 7 bases between them.

The CDR3 protein is CASSLVGQGLNTEAFF. For the CDR3, the DNA is TGTGCCAGCAGCTTAGTAGGGCAGGGATTGAACACTGAAGCTTTCTTT. The rearrangement links TRBV7-8 to TRBJ1-1; D possibly corresponds to TRBD1 (5 bases). Germline V gene lookup returns CDR1 SGHVS and CDR2 FQNEAQ. The CDR3 contains 16 residues. The V gene lost 1 base and the J gene lost 0 bases, with 12 bases spanning the gap.

The CDR3 DNA is TGCAGTGCCCCAAGGGGTGAAGCTTTCTTT. The encoded protein is CSAPRGEAFF. The genes are TRBV20-1 and TRBJ1-1, with D possibly being TRBD1 (5 bases). This CDR3 comprises 10 residues. Germline CDR1 is DFQATT and CDR2 is SNEGSKA (reference sequence). V lost 6 bases and J 7 bases, leaving 9 bases between the germline ends.

The chain carries TRBV4-1 and TRBJ2-5, with D perhaps matching TRBD2 (7 bases). CDR3 size: 15 residues. Germline V gives CDR1 MGHRA, CDR2 YSYEKL. Trimming took 1 base from V and 5 from J, leaving 14 bases between them. The CDR3 DNA reads as TGCGCCAGCAGCCAAGTTGGTGCGGGGGCCGAGACCCAGTACTTC. Translation: CASSQVGAGAETQYF.

This CDR3 is CASSDDKRANEKLFF. CDR3 DNA: TGTGCCAGCAGTGACGACAAGAGGGCTAATGAAAAACTGTTTTTT. V gene TRBV25-1 combines with J gene TRBJ1-4; no firm D call. The V gene's germline CDR1 is MGHDK and CDR2 SYGVNS. V lost 3 bases to trimming and J lost 3 bases, with 11 bases between them. There are 15 residues in the CDR3.

In DNA form, the CDR3 reads TGCAGTGCTAGTGGAGGACTAGCGGGGGGCCTGGGAAACATTCAGTACTTC. This encodes CSASGGLAGGLGNIQYF. The J gene is TRBJ2-4, the V gene TRBV20-1; 14 positions agree with TRBD2. V lost 3 bases to trimming and J lost 6 bases; unmatched junction nucleotides: 10. The germline gives CDR1 DFQATT, CDR2 SNEGSKA (reference sequence). This CDR3 is 17 amino acids long.

This clone has a single count. The chain carries TRBV5-1 and TRBJ2-7; TRBD2 matches at 7 bases. Germline-derived CDR1 and CDR2 are SGHRS and YFSETQ. Unmatched junction bases numbered 10, after V lost 4 bases and J lost 9 bases. This CDR3 has 13 residues. For the CDR3, the DNA is TGCGCCAGCAGCGCAGGCCCCCCGGGGGGGCAGTACTTC. Translating gives CASSAGPPGGQYF.

The chain combines TRBV19 with TRBJ1-4; 7 bases map to TRBD1. After removal of 4 bases from V and 4 bases from J, the junction contained 6 bases not matched to a gene. The V gene's germline CDR1 is LNHDA and CDR2 SQIVND (reference sequence). The CDR3 is 15 amino acids. CDR3 region: CASSRDSAGNEKLFF. CDR3 DNA: TGTGCCAGTAGTAGGGACAGTGCCGGTAATGAAAAACTGTTTTTT.

The chain uses TRBV7-2 and TRBJ2-2; no clear D. The CDR3 contains 14 residues. Trimming took 4 bases from V and 0 from J, leaving 6 bases between them. CDR1 and CDR2 (germline): SGHTA, FQGNSA. CDR3 DNA: TGTGCCAGCAGCTACAGATCGAACACCGGGGAGCTGTTTTTT. Translation: CASSYRSNTGELFF.

This chain links TRBV19 with TRBJ2-5; tentative D call: TRBD2 (5 bases). Trimming cost V 8 bases and J 2 bases, with 15 bases left between them. Germline CDR1 is LNHDA and CDR2 is SQIVND (reference sequence). The CDR3 sequence is 14 residues long. The CDR3 sequence: CASSPTRGQETQYF. For the CDR3, the DNA is TGTGCCAGTTCTCCAACCCGGGGTCAAGAGACCCAGTACTTC.

The V and J genes are TRBV30 and TRBJ1-4; D gene unclear. Germline CDR1 is GTSNPN and CDR2 is SVGIG (reference sequence). The V end lost 2 bases, the J end lost 8 bases, and 12 bases lay between the germline ends. CDR3 size: 13 residues. The CDR3 nucleotides read TGTGCCTGGAGTTTAGACGAGGCCGAAAAACTGTTTTTT. This codes for CAWSLDEAEKLFF.

This chain connects TRBV10-3 to TRBJ2-7; 8 bases agree with TRBD1. This CDR3 comprises 15 residues. V was pared by 0 bases and J by 3 bases, with 4 bases of the junction left unmatched. From germline, CDR1 is ENHRY and CDR2 SYGVKD. The CDR3, as DNA: TGTGCCATCAGTGAGTCGCCGACAGGGGACTACGAGCAGTACTTC. Translating it yields CAISESPTGDYEQYF.

This clone was detected only once. The chain joins TRBV28 to TRBJ2-1, with D uncertain. The CDR3 consists of 11 residues. In germline, CDR1 is MDHEN, CDR2 SYDVKM. V lost 8 bases to trimming and J lost 4 bases, with 6 bases between them. DNA of the CDR3: TGTGCCAGCGTGCGGTACAATGAGCAGTTCTTC. This gives the protein CASVRYNEQFF.

CDR3 residues: CASSPTVNTEAFF. CDR3 sequence (DNA): TGTGCCAGCAGCCCGACTGTGAACACTGAAGCTTTCTTT. The rearrangement joins TRBV7-8 to TRBJ1-1; D remains ambiguous. Germline lookup yields CDR1 SGHVS and CDR2 FQNEAQ. The CDR3 is 13 amino acids. Trimming left V 5 bases short and J 0 bases short, with 7 bases between.

This chain joins TRBV2 and TRBJ2-7; D is perhaps TRBD2 (7 bases). The germline V and J ends were trimmed by 9 bases and 3 bases, with 12 bases remaining between them. The V gene's germline CDR1 is SNHLY and CDR2 FYNNEI. CDR3 size: 12 residues. CDR3 amino acids: CASRGGNYEQYF. The CDR3 nucleotides read TGTGCCAGTAGGGGGGGAAACTACGAGCAGTACTTC. The full variable domain, rest sourced from reference TRBV2 and TRBJ2-7, is EPEVTQTPSHQVTQMGQEVILRCVPISNHLYFYWYRQILGQKVEFLVSFYNNEISEKSEIFDDQFSVERPDGSNFTLKIRSTKLEDSAMYFCASRGGNYEQYFGPGTRLTVT.

CDR3 DNA: TGTGCCATCAGTGCAGGTGACAGGGGGCAAAGGGATACGCAGTATTTT. Its translation is CAISAGDRGQRDTQYF. The chain is built from TRBV10-3 and TRBJ2-3, with 10 positions matching TRBD1. The length of the CDR3 is 16 residues. With V trimmed by 4 bases and J by 6 bases, 10 bases remained unmatched. Germline CDR1 reads ENHRY; CDR2 reads SYGVKD.

V gene TRBV10-2 combines with J gene TRBJ2-2; 12 nucleotides match TRBD2. The CDR3 extends over 15 amino acids. The germline CDR1 and CDR2 sequences are WSHSY and SAAADI. V trimming: 5 bases; J trimming: 6 bases; junction bases outside the gene matches: 4. The CDR3 sequence is CASSQPSGGAGELFF. In nucleotides, the CDR3 is TGCGCCAGCAGTCAGCCTAGCGGGGGGGCCGGGGAGCTGTTTTTT.

V gene TRBV5-4 combines with J gene TRBJ1-2; 7 bases align to TRBD1. CDR3 size: 16 residues. The germline CDR1 and CDR2 sequences are SGHNT and YYREEE (reference sequence). J was trimmed by 8 bases and V by 0 bases; bases with no gene match: 13. CDR3 bases: TGTGCCAGCAGCTTGGTAAGGGGGCCGACTAAATACGGCTACACCTTC. This gives the protein CASSLVRGPTKYGYTF. Full variable domain (remainder filled in from reference TRBV5-4 and TRBJ1-2): ETGVTQSPTHLIKTRGQQVTLRCSSQSGHNTVSWYQQALGQGPQFIFQYYREEENGRGNFPPRFSGLQFPNYSSELNVNALELDDSALYLCASSLVRGPTKYGYTFGSGTRLTVV.

The V and J genes are TRBV29-1 and TRBJ2-7; 7 nucleotides align to TRBD1. This CDR3 is built from 13 residues. Germline V gives CDR1 SQVTM, CDR2 ANQGSEA. Unmatched junction bases numbered 5, after V lost 3 bases and J lost 3 bases. Written as DNA, the CDR3 is TGCAGCGTTGACCGACAGGGTGGCTACGAGCAGTACTTC. Its translation: CSVDRQGGYEQYF.

The chain recombines TRBV6-5 with TRBJ2-1; 7 nucleotides match TRBD2. The CDR3 runs 15 residues. V was clipped by 4 bases and J by 1 base; unmatched bases: 4. The germline V gene encodes CDR1 MNHEY and CDR2 SVGAGI. The CDR3 coding sequence is TGTGCCAGCAGTTCTGGGAGGGGTTCCTACAATGAGCAGTTCTTC. Encoded protein: CASSSGRGSYNEQFF.

The chain is built from TRBV4-3 and TRBJ2-7; D is ambiguous. CDR1 LGHNA and CDR2 YSLEER come from the germline V gene. The V end lost 0 bases, the J end lost 0 bases, and 6 bases lay between the germline ends. This CDR3 is built from 14 residues. For the CDR3, the DNA is TGCGCCAGCAGCCAAGACTTGTACTCCTACGAGCAGTACTTC. Amino acids: CASSQDLYSYEQYF.

The V call is TRBV7-2, the J call TRBJ1-5; 9 nucleotides agree with TRBD1. This CDR3 spans 15 amino acids. V gave up 5 bases and J gave up 6 bases; unmatched junction bases: 8. Germline assignment: CDR1 SGHTA and CDR2 FQGNSA. CDR3 amino acids: CASSPLGQGFQPQHF. The CDR3 region has the DNA TGTGCCAGCAGCCCTCTTGGACAGGGGTTTCAGCCCCAGCATTTT.